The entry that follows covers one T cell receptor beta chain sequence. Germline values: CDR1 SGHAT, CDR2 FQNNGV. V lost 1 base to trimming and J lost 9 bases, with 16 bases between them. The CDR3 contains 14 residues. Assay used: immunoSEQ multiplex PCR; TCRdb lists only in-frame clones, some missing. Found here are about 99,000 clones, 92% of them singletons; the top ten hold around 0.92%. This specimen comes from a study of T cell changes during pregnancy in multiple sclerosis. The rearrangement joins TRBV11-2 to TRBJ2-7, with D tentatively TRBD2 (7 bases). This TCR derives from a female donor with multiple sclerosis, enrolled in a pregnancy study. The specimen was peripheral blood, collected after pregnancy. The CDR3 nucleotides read TGTGCCAGCAGCTTAGGGGGCGGGGGCCCGGTGCAGTACTTC. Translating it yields CASSLGGGGPVQYF.